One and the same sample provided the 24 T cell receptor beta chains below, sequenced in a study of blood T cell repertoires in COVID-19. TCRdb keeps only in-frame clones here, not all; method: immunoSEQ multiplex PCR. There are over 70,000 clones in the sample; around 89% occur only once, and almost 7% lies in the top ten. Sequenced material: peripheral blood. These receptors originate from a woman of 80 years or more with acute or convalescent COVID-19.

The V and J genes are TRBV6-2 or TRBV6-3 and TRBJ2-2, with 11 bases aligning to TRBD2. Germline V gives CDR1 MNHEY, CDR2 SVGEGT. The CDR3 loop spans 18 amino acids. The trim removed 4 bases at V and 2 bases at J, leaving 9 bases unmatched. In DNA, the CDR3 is TGTGCCAGCAGTTTTACCTCTAGCGGGAGGAGCAACACCGGGGAGCTGTTTTTT. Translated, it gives CASSFTSSGRSNTGELFF.

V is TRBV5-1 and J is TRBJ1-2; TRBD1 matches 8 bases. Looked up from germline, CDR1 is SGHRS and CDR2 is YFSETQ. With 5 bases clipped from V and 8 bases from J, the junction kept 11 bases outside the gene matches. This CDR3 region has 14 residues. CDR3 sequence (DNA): TGCGCCAGCAGTCCCACAGGGGGGTTTGGAGGCTACACCTTC. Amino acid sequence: CASSPTGGFGGYTF. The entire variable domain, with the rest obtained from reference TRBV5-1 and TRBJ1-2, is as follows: KAGVTQTPRYLIKTRGQQVTLSCSPISGHRSVSWYQQTPGQGLQFLFEYFSETQRNKGNFPGRFSGRQFSNSRSEMNVSTLELGDSALYLCASSPTGGFGGYTFGSGTRLTVV.

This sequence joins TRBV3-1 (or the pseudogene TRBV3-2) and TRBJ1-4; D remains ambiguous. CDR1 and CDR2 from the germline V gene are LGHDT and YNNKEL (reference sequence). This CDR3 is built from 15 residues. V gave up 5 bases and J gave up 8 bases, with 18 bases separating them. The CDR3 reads CASSTPSGVGEKLFF. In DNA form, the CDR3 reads TGTGCCAGCAGCACTCCCTCCGGGGTTGGGGAAAAACTGTTTTTT.

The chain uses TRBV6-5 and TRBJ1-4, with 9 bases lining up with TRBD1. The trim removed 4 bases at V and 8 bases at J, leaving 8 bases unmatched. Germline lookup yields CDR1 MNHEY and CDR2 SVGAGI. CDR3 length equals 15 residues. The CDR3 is CASSSTGTGNEKLFF. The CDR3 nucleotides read TGTGCCAGCAGTTCAACCGGGACAGGGAACGAAAAACTGTTTTTT.

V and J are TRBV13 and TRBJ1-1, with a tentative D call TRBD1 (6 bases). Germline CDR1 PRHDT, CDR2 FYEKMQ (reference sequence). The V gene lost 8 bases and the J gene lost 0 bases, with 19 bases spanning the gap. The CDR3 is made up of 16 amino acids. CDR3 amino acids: CASSFRGGSLNTEAFF. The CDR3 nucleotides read TGTGCCAGCTCCTTTAGGGGGGGCAGTTTGAACACTGAAGCTTTCTTT.

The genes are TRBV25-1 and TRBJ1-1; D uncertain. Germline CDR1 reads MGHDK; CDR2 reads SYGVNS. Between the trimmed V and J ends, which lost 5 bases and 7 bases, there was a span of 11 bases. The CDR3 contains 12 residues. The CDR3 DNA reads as TGTGCCAGCAGTTGGCAAGGAGTTGAAGCTTTCTTT. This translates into CASSWQGVEAFF.

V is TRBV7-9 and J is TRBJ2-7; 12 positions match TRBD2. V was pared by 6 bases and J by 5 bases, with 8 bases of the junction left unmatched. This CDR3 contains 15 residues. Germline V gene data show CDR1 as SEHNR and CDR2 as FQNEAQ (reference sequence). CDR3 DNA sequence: TGTGCCAGCAGGTCTAGCGGGAGGGGCTACCACGAGCAGTACTTC. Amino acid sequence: CASRSSGRGYHEQYF.

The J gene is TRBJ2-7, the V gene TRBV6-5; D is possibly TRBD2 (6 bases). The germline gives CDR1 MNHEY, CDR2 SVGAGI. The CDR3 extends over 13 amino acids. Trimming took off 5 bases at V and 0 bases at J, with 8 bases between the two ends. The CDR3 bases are TGTGCCAGCAGTCGGGAGCACTCCTACGAGCAGTACTTC. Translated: CASSREHSYEQYF.

The CDR3 DNA reads TGTGCCAGCAGCTTAGCGGCACAGATGGAGACCCAGTACTTC. Encoded protein: CASSLAAQMETQYF. This chain links TRBV7-2 with TRBJ2-5; D not resolved. The V end was cut by 0 bases, the J end by 5 bases, with 10 bases between. This CDR3 has 14 residues. Per the germline V gene, CDR1 is SGHTA and CDR2 is FQGNSA.

The CDR3 region has the DNA TGTGCCAGCAGCCCCCGACGGGGTGATTCGGAGACCCAGTACTTC. It is translated as CASSPRRGDSETQYF. This chain joins TRBV6-5 and TRBJ2-5; TRBD2 might be the D (5 bases). V was cut by 6 bases and J by 5 bases, with 19 bases left in between. Germline lookup yields CDR1 MNHEY and CDR2 SVGAGI. This CDR3 has 15 amino acids.

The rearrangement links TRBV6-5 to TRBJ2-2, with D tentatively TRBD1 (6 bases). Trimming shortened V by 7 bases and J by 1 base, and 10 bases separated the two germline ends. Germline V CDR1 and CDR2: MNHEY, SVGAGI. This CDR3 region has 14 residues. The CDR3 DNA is TGTGCCAGCAACAGGGTTAAGAACACCGGGGAGCTGTTTTTT. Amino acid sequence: CASNRVKNTGELFF.

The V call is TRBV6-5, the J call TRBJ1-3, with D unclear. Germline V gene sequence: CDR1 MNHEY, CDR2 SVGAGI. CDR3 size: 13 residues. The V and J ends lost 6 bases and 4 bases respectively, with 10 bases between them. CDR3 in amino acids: CASRRLLGNTIYF. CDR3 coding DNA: TGTGCCAGCAGGAGGCTTTTAGGAAACACCATATATTTT.

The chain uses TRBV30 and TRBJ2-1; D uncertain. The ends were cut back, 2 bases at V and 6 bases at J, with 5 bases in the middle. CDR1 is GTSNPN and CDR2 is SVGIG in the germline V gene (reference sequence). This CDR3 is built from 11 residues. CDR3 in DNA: TGTGCCTGGAGTTCGCGCAATGAGCAGTTCTTC. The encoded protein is CAWSSRNEQFF.

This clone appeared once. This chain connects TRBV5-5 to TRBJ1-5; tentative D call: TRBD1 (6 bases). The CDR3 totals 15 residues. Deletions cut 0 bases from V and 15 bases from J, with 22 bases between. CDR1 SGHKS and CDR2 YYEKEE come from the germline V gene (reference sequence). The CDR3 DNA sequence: TGTGCCAGCAGCTTGGATCCCACAGGGATCTCCCCCTGGCATTTT. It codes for CASSLDPTGISPWHF.

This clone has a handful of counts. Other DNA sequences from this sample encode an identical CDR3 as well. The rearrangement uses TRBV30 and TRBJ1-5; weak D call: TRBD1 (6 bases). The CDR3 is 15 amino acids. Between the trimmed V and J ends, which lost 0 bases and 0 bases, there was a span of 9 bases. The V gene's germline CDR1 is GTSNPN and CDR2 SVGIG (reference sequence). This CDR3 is CAWSVGGNSNQPQHF. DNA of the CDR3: TGTGCCTGGAGTGTAGGGGGAAATAGCAATCAGCCCCAGCATTTT. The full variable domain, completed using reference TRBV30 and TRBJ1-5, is SQTIHQWPATLVQPVGSPLSLECTVEGTSNPNLYWYRQAAGRGLQLLFYSVGIGQISSEVPQNLSASRPQDRQFILSSKKLLLSDSGFYLCAWSVGGNSNQPQHFGDGTRLSIL.

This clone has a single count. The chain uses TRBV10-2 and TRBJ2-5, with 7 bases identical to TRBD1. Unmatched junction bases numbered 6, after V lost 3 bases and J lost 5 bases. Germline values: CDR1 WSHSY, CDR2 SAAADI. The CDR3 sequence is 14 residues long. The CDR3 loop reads CASSDRDREETQYF. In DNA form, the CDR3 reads TGCGCCAGCAGTGACCGAGACAGGGAGGAGACCCAGTACTTC.

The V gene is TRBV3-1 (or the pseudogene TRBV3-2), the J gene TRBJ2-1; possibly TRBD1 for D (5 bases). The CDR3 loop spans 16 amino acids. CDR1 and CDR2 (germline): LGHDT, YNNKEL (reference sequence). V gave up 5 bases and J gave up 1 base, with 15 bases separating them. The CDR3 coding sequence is TGTGCCAGCAGCTATACGGACAAGTATTCCTACAATGAGCAGTTCTTC. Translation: CASSYTDKYSYNEQFF.

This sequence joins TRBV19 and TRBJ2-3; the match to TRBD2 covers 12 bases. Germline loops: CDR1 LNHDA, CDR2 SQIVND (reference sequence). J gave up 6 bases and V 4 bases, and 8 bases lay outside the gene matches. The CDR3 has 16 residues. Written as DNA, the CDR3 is TGTGCCAGTAGTACCCTAGCGGGGGGGCTGGCCGATACGCAGTATTTT. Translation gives CASSTLAGGLADTQYF.

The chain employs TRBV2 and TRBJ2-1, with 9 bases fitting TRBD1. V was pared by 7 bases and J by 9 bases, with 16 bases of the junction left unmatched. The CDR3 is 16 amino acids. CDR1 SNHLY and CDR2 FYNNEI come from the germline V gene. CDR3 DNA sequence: TGTGCCAGCACCCTCCTACAGGGGGCGATTTCTAGTGAGCAGTTCTTC. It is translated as CASTLLQGAISSEQFF.

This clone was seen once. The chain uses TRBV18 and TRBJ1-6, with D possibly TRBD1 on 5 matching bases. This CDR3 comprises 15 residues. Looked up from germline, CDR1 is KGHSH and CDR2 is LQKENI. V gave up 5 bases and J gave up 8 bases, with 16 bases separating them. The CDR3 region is CASSTTAGTDSPLHF. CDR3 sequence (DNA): TGTGCCAGCTCAACGACGGCGGGGACGGATTCACCCCTCCACTTT.

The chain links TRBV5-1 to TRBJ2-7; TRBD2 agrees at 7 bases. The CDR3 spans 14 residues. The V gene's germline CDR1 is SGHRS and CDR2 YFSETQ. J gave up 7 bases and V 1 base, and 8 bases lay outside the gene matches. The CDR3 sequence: CASSLSGVMGEQYF. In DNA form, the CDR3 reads TGCGCCAGCAGCTTGAGCGGGGTCATGGGAGAGCAGTACTTC.

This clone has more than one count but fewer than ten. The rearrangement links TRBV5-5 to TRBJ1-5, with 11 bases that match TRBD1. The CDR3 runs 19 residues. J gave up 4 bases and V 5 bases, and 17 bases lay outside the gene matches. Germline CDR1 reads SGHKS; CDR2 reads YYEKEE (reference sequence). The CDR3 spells CASSPDGTGGGFGNQPQHF. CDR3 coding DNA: TGTGCCAGCAGTCCTGATGGGACAGGGGGTGGTTTTGGTAATCAGCCCCAGCATTTT.

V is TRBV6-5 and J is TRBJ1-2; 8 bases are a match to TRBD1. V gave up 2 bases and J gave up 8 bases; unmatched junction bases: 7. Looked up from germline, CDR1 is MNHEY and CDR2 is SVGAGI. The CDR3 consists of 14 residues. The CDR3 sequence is CASSYPGQGGGYTF. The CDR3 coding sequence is TGTGCCAGCAGTTACCCCGGACAGGGTGGGGGCTACACCTTC.

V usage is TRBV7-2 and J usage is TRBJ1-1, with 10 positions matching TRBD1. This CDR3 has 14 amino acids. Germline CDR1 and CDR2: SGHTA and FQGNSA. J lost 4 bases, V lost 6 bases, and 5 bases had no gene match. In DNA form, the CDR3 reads TGTGCCAGCAGGTTGACAGGGGGCGCCACTGAAGCTTTCTTT. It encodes CASRLTGGATEAFF.